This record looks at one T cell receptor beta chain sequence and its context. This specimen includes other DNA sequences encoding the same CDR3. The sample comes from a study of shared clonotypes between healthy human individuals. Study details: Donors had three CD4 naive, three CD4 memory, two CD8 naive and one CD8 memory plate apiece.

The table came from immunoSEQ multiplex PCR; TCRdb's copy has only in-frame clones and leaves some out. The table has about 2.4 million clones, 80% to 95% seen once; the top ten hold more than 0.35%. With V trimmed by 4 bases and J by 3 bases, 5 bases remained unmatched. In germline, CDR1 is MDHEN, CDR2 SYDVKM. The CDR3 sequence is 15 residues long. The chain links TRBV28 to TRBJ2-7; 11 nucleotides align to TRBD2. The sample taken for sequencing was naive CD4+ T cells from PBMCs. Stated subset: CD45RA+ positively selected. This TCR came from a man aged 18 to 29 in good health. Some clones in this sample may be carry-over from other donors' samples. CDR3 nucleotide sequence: TGTGCCAGCAGTTCGCCGGGACTAGCGGTCTACGAGCAGTACTTC. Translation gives CASSSPGLAVYEQYF.